The 24 T cell receptor beta chains below all came from one sample that was sequenced in a study of blood T cell repertoires in COVID-19. The data were produced by immunoSEQ multiplex PCR, yet TCRdb's version contains in-frame clones alone and is incomplete. Of around 300,000 clones listed, 85% to 90% are singletons. Sequencing used peripheral blood. Receptor source: a human donor in a cohort sampled during active COVID-19.

This rearrangement joins TRBV19 to TRBJ1-2, with 10 bases lining up with TRBD1. Germline CDR1 LNHDA, CDR2 SQIVND (reference sequence). V shed 6 bases and J 8 bases; nucleotides not matched to a gene: 12. This CDR3 spans 15 amino acids. The DNA for the CDR3 is TGTGCCAGTAGGCCCACGGGACAGGGGTTTGGCGGCTACACCTTC. Protein product: CASRPTGQGFGGYTF. Full variable domain (missing parts from reference TRBV19 and TRBJ1-2): DGGITQSPKYLFRKEGQNVTLSCEQNLNHDAMYWYRQDPGQGLRLIYYSQIVNDFQKGDIAEGYSVSREKKESFPLTVTSAQKNPTAFYLCASRPTGQGFGGYTFGSGTRLTVV.

V gene TRBV10-1 combines with J gene TRBJ2-1; D gene unclear. CDR1 WNHNN and CDR2 SYGVQD come from the germline V gene (reference sequence). The CDR3 is 11 amino acids. Between the trimmed V and J ends, which lost 2 bases and 12 bases, there was a span of 8 bases. The CDR3 sequence: CASSEERGQFF. Written as DNA, the CDR3 is TGCGCCAGCAGTGAGGAGAGAGGGCAGTTCTTC.

This clone was recorded only once. V usage is TRBV28 and J usage is TRBJ2-5; 7 bases are shared with TRBD1. The CDR3 runs 15 residues. CDR1 and CDR2 (germline): MDHEN, SYDVKM. Losses at the gene ends were 1 base for V and 5 bases for J; bases not matched to a gene: 7. The CDR3 spells CASSLLGPQGETQYF. In DNA, the CDR3 is TGTGCCAGCAGTTTATTAGGACCACAGGGGGAGACCCAGTACTTC.

A single count supports this clone. The V call is TRBV6-5, the J call TRBJ2-7; D is perhaps TRBD1 (5 bases). The CDR3 is 13 residues long. Trimming took 8 bases from V and 6 from J, leaving 17 bases between them. Looked up from germline, CDR1 is MNHEY and CDR2 is SVGAGI. The CDR3 region has the DNA TGTGCCAGCTCAGGGTACCCCTTTTCCGAGCAGTACTTC. Translating gives CASSGYPFSEQYF.

The chain has TRBV25-1 and TRBJ1-6; D is perhaps TRBD1 (6 bases). Germline lookup yields CDR1 MGHDK and CDR2 SYGVNS. Trimming left V 4 bases short and J 4 bases short, with 11 bases between. This CDR3 has 15 residues. The CDR3 loop reads CASSGPGQYNSPLHF. CDR3 in DNA: TGTGCCAGCAGTGGTCCGGGACAATATAATTCACCCCTCCACTTT.

This chain joins TRBV20-1 and TRBJ2-7; tentative D call: TRBD2 (6 bases). The length of the CDR3 is 13 residues. Deletions cut 3 bases from V and 0 bases from J, with 9 bases between. Per germline, CDR1 DFQATT and CDR2 SNEGSKA (reference sequence). The CDR3 region has the DNA TGCAGTGCTAGTCACGGGAGCTCCTACGAGCAGTACTTC. The encoded protein is CSASHGSSYEQYF.

The V call is TRBV28, the J call TRBJ1-2, with D uncertain. Germline-derived CDR1 and CDR2 are MDHEN and SYDVKM. The CDR3 extends over 14 amino acids. The V and J ends lost 2 bases and 7 bases respectively, with 14 bases between them. Here the CDR3 DNA reads TGTGCCAGCAGTTTAGGTGGTATCGGGAGTGGCTACACCTTC. It is translated as CASSLGGIGSGYTF.

The V gene is TRBV18, the J gene TRBJ2-1, with 7 bases identical to TRBD2. The ends lost 3 bases at V and 6 bases at J; junction bases unmatched: 11. The length of the CDR3 is 16 residues. From germline, CDR1 is KGHSH and CDR2 LQKENI. CDR3 coding DNA: TGTGCCAGCTCACCGCCCGGGACTAATAACCTCAATGAGCAGTTCTTC. This sequence encodes CASSPPGTNNLNEQFF.

The chain has TRBV3-1 (or the pseudogene TRBV3-2) and TRBJ2-7, with no clear D. V was clipped by 0 bases and J by 10 bases, with 13 bases between them. Germline-derived CDR1 and CDR2 are LGHDT and YNNKEL (reference sequence). The CDR3 totals 13 residues. CDR3 sequence (DNA): TGTGCCAGCAGCCAAGATGCGGTACACGGACAGTACTTC. Residues: CASSQDAVHGQYF.

The rearrangement uses TRBV6-5 and TRBJ2-2, with D uncertain. Germline CDR1 reads MNHEY; CDR2 reads SVGAGI. V gave up 3 bases and J gave up 0 bases, with 8 bases separating them. CDR3 length equals 15 residues. The CDR3 spells CASSYETSNTGELFF. The CDR3 bases are TGTGCCAGCAGTTATGAGACATCGAACACCGGGGAGCTGTTTTTT.

The J gene is TRBJ2-7, the V gene TRBV24-1; the D is unclear. Germline V gene sequence: CDR1 KGHDR, CDR2 SFDVKD. The CDR3 runs to 14 residues. V was clipped by 9 bases and J by 0 bases, with 14 bases between them. CDR3 coding DNA: TGTGCCACCCCGATCCTGCTTAGCTCCTACGAGCAGTACTTC. Residues: CATPILLSSYEQYF.

The V gene is TRBV28, the J gene TRBJ2-3, with 7 bases that match TRBD2. V was pared by 10 bases and J by 1 base, with 5 bases of the junction left unmatched. Germline V gene lookup returns CDR1 MDHEN and CDR2 SYDVKM. There are 13 residues in the CDR3. CDR3 DNA sequence: TGTGCCACCCGGCTAGCGGGCACAGATACGCAGTATTTT. This gives the protein CATRLAGTDTQYF.

The chain is built from TRBV19 and TRBJ2-4; tentative D call: TRBD2 (6 bases). This CDR3 region has 17 residues. In germline, CDR1 is LNHDA, CDR2 SQIVND (reference sequence). Trimming took off 0 bases at V and 4 bases at J, with 16 bases between the two ends. Written as DNA, the CDR3 is TGTGCCAGTAGTATAGAGGGTGTTTGGGGGGTAAAAAACATTCAGTACTTC. Residues: CASSIEGVWGVKNIQYF.

This sequence joins TRBV9 and TRBJ1-1; D gene ambiguous. With 3 bases removed from V and 6 bases from J, the gap between germline ends came to 21 bases. Germline CDR1 SGDLS, CDR2 YYNGEE. The CDR3 is 16 amino acids. The CDR3 here is CASSETIGVGSSEAFF. In nucleotides, the CDR3 is TGTGCCAGCAGCGAAACGATCGGGGTGGGGAGTTCTGAAGCTTTCTTT.

The chain carries TRBV19 and TRBJ2-1, with a weak D call TRBD2 (5 bases). Germline loops: CDR1 LNHDA, CDR2 SQIVND (reference sequence). The CDR3 loop spans 15 amino acids. V lost 6 bases to trimming and J lost 7 bases, with 19 bases between them. The CDR3 protein is CASSLGWETRNEQFF. For the CDR3, the DNA is TGTGCCAGTAGCCTAGGTTGGGAGACCAGGAATGAGCAGTTCTTC.

The V gene is TRBV6-2 or TRBV6-3, the J gene TRBJ2-4; 9 nucleotides match TRBD1. CDR1 MNHEY and CDR2 SVGEGT come from the germline V gene. The CDR3 loop spans 15 amino acids. With 2 bases clipped from V and 7 bases from J, the junction kept 6 bases outside the gene matches. The CDR3: CASSYHKQGANIQYF. CDR3 DNA sequence: TGTGCCAGCAGTTACCATAAACAGGGGGCGAACATTCAGTACTTC.

The chain uses TRBV7-2 and TRBJ2-5; 14 nucleotides line up with TRBD2. This CDR3 spans 16 amino acids. The trim removed 7 bases at V and 4 bases at J, leaving 8 bases unmatched. Germline CDR1 reads SGHTA; CDR2 reads FQGNSA. The CDR3, as DNA: TGTGCCAGCAAGGGACTAGCGGGAGAGAGGGGAGAGACCCAGTACTTC. Amino acids: CASKGLAGERGETQYF. The whole variable domain, remainder taken from reference TRBV7-2 and TRBJ2-5, is GAGVSQSPSNKVTEKGKDVELRCDPISGHTALYWYRQSLGQGLEFLIYFQGNSAPDKSGLPSDRFSAERTGGSVSTLTIQRTQQEDSAVYLCASKGLAGERGETQYFGPGTRLLVL.

This rearrangement joins TRBV13 to TRBJ2-3; D perhaps matches TRBD1 (6 bases). This CDR3 comprises 13 residues. Germline CDR1 is PRHDT and CDR2 is FYEKMQ (reference sequence). V lost 11 bases and J lost 5, with 17 bases in between. As DNA, the CDR3 is TGTGCCGTCAGGGGCCCGGTCGGAGATACGCAGTATTTT. Its protein product is CAVRGPVGDTQYF. Using reference TRBV13 and TRBJ2-3 for the parts outside the CDR3, the full variable domain is AAGVIQSPRHLIKEKRETATLKCYPIPRHDTVYWYQQGPGQDPQFLISFYEKMQSDKGSIPDRFSAQQFSDYHSELNMSSLELGDSALYFCAVRGPVGDTQYFGPGTRLTVL.

This chain links TRBV28 with TRBJ1-2; D is perhaps TRBD1 (5 bases). The CDR3 loop spans 11 amino acids. CDR1 is MDHEN and CDR2 is SYDVKM in the germline V gene. CDR3 in DNA: TGTGCGACAGAAACACTCTATGGCTACACCTTC. This codes for CATETLYGYTF.

This chain links TRBV4-2 with TRBJ2-7; D is undetermined. V was shortened by 0 bases and J by 0 bases, with 9 bases between the two germline ends. Per germline, CDR1 LGHNA and CDR2 YNFKEQ. This CDR3 contains 15 residues. CDR3 bases: TGTGCCAGCAGCCAAGAGACCGACTCCTCCTACGAGCAGTACTTC. Protein: CASSQETDSSYEQYF.

This clone was counted a single time. CDR3 coding DNA: TGTGCCAGTAGTCCTCGAGGACAGGGCAAACGGGGAGAGACCCAGTACTTC. Amino acid sequence: CASSPRGQGKRGETQYF. The chain recombines TRBV19 with TRBJ2-5; 8 nucleotides match TRBD1. This CDR3 is built from 17 residues. Germline CDR1 LNHDA, CDR2 SQIVND (reference sequence). V shed 5 bases, J shed 4 bases, and the junction held 15 bases outside the gene matches.

This chain links TRBV29-1 with TRBJ2-1; the D gene is possibly TRBD2 (6 bases). The V end lost 7 bases, the J end lost 7 bases, and 20 bases lay between the germline ends. Germline CDR1 and CDR2: SQVTM and ANQGSEA. This CDR3 comprises 14 residues. Here the CDR3 reads CSASLGFLANEQFF. The CDR3 DNA reads as TGCAGCGCCTCCCTGGGTTTCCTAGCGAATGAGCAGTTCTTC.

The DNA for the CDR3 is TGTGCCAGCACCCGGTTAACAACTAATGAAAAACTGTTTTTT. Protein product: CASTRLTTNEKLFF. The chain joins TRBV2 to TRBJ1-4; D not certain. The CDR3 totals 14 residues. Germline V gene data show CDR1 as SNHLY and CDR2 as FYNNEI. V lost 7 bases and J 0 bases, leaving 9 bases between the germline ends.

The chain recombines TRBV27 with TRBJ1-6; TRBD1 is a possible D gene (6 bases). This CDR3 contains 14 residues. Germline lookup yields CDR1 MNHEY and CDR2 SMNVEV (reference sequence). V was shortened by 3 bases and J by 10 bases, with 13 bases between the two germline ends. The CDR3 region has the DNA TGTGCCAGCAGTTTCCAACAGGGTGGGTCACCCCTCCACTTT. Translating gives CASSFQQGGSPLHF.